A selection of T cell receptor beta chains follows, all from one sample in a study of radiation and T cells in renal cell carcinoma. TCRdb's copy holds only in-frame clones and misses some; the assay was immunoSEQ multiplex PCR. The data show over 120,000 clones, roughly 84% seen once. Specimen: blood, collected from a patient whose treatment included radiotherapy and nephrectomy. These receptors were taken from a woman aged 45-60 years with renal cell carcinoma. CDR3s include the opening cysteine and the closing phenylalanine or tryptophan. D genes are given only for firm matches. Expanded clones get a size class; other rows say once, few or many, or leave the size out.

>TRBV30|TRBJ1-2|.|.
TGTGCCTGCGCATACCAAGATGGTGTTGATGGCTACACCTTC
CACAYQDGVDGYTF
>TRBV6-7|TRBJ2-7|.|.
TGTGCCGGGAGGGGGGATGGCGAGCAGTACTTC
CAGRGDGEQYF
>TRBV4-2|TRBJ1-4|.|.
TGTGCCAGCAGCCAAGCGAAGACCGCAACTAATGAAAAACTGTTTTTT
CASSQAKTATNEKLFF
>TRBV6-6|TRBJ1-2|.|.
TGTGCCAGCAGTTACTCGTCAGGGGCAAAGGATGGCTACACCTTC
CASSYSSGAKDGYTF
>TRBV2|TRBJ2-2|.|.
TGTGCCAGCACCCCCTTGCAAGGGTTTGGCACCGGGGAGCTGTTTTTT
CASTPLQGFGTGELFF
>TRBV18|TRBJ1-1|once|.
TGTGCCAGCTCACCTACTACCCGACAGAGCACTGGTGAAGCTTTCTTT
CASSPTTRQSTGEAFF
>TRBV5-4|TRBJ2-2|.|.
TGTGCCAGCAGCTTGAGGCCCTCAGCCGGGGAGCTGTTTTTT
CASSLRPSAGELFF
>TRBV29-1|TRBJ1-1|.|.
TGCAACGTCTCGGACAGATTGAACACTGAAGCTTTCTTT
CNVSDRLNTEAFF
>TRBV7-2|TRBJ2-1|.|TRBD2
TGTGCCAGCAGCCCCTGGACTAGCGGGGGGAACGATGAGCAGTTCTTC
CASSPWTSGGNDEQFF
>TRBV4-1|TRBJ1-2|few|.
TGCGCCAGCAGCCAGGTGGGTGGAGCCCTAGGCTACACCTTC
CASSQVGGALGYTF
>TRBV7-9|TRBJ1-4|.|TRBD1
TGTGCCAGCAGCCAATCCCCCGGACAGGGTCGAGCTAATGAAAAACTGTTTTTT
CASSQSPGQGRANEKLFF
>TRBV6-1|TRBJ2-3|few|TRBD2
TGTGCCAGCAGTGAAAGACGGCTAGCGGGGGGGCGAGGAAGAGATACGCAGTATTTT
CASSERRLAGGRGRDTQYF
>TRBV25-1|TRBJ2-2|.|TRBD2
TGTGCCAGCAGTGAATATCTAGCGGGGGCTAACCCCGGGGAGCTGTTTTTT
CASSEYLAGANPGELFF
>TRBV5-6|TRBJ2-1|.|TRBD2
TGTGCCAGCACCTCCCGGGCTAGCGGGGGCAGTTACAATGAGCAGTTCTTC
CASTSRASGGSYNEQFF
>TRBV5-1|TRBJ1-1|few|.
TGCGCCAGCAGTCTCAGATCGGCTGGCCTCCAAGGGAACACTGAAGCTTTCTTT
CASSLRSAGLQGNTEAFF
>TRBV7-2|TRBJ2-3|.|TRBD2
TGTGCCAGCAGCCGCCAATCCACGGGAGGGATCACAGATACGCAGTATTTT
CASSRQSTGGITDTQYF
>TRBV5-1|TRBJ2-7|.|TRBD1
TGCGCCAGCAGCGAGGGACAGGGTCCGCGCGAGCAGTACTTC
CASSEGQGPREQYF
>TRBV5-8|TRBJ1-1|.|TRBD1
TGTGCCAGCAGCTTGGGGACAGGGGGCTTGAACACTGAAGCTTTCTTT
CASSLGTGGLNTEAFF
>TRBV9|TRBJ1-1|once|TRBD1
TGTGCCAGCAGCGCCTATGGGACAGGGAGGACTGAAGCTTTCTTT
CASSAYGTGRTEAFF
>TRBV4-3|TRBJ2-7|once|.
TGCGCCAGCAGCCAAGATAGATACGAGCAGTACTTC
CASSQDRYEQYF
>TRBV7-2|TRBJ2-7|.|.
TGTGCCAGCAGCTTTCGTGGATTAAAGATCTACGAGCAGTACTTC
CASSFRGLKIYEQYF
>TRBV7-4|TRBJ1-3|.|TRBD1
TGTGCCAGCAGCCCCAGATCCCGGGACAGGGAGAATGGAAACACCATATATTTT
CASSPRSRDRENGNTIYF
>TRBV6-1|TRBJ1-2|.|TRBD1
TGTGCCAGCAGTGAACCAACGGACAGGGATGGCTACACCTTC
CASSEPTDRDGYTF
>TRBV6-6|TRBJ1-1|.|TRBD1
TGTGCCAGCAGCCCGGGACAGGGGGCCTGGGGGGAAGCTTTCTTT
CASSPGQGAWGEAFF
>TRBV9|TRBJ1-1|.|.
TGTGCCAGCGGGAACGGGAACACTGAAGCTTTCTTT
CASGNGNTEAFF
>TRBV7-9|TRBJ2-1|.|.
TGTGCCAGCAGCAGGTCCGGGGCCTACAATGAGCAGTTCTTC
CASSRSGAYNEQFF
>TRBV7-8|TRBJ1-1|.|.
TGTGCCAGCAGCCCCAGGGCTTTGAACACTGAAGCTTTCTTT
CASSPRALNTEAFF